This T cell receptor beta chain was retrieved from a study of technical replicates of blood from a handful of donors. The protocol was immunoSEQ multiplex PCR, while the TCRdb copy is restricted to in-frame clones and leaves out a portion. The table lists approximately 97,000 clones, 95% to 97% of them singletons. This CDR3 has 14 residues. Germline values: CDR1 KGHSH, CDR2 LQKENI. Trimming took off 4 bases at V and 6 bases at J, with 15 bases between the two ends. The chain employs TRBV18 and TRBJ1-2, with a weak D call TRBD1 (5 bases). The TCR comes from a human donor in good health. The sequencing sample was made of T cells isolated from PBMCs. The CDR3 here is CASSLQGVEDGYTF. As DNA, the CDR3 is TGTGCCAGCTCACTACAAGGGGTAGAGGATGGCTACACCTTC.